The 18 T cell receptor beta chains reported below all come from one sample, sequenced in a study of CD8+CD57+ T cells in acquired aplastic anemia. Both TCR beta VDJ combination and CDR3 sequence profiling were carried out. Genomic DNA was the template for this profiling. TCRdb used MiXCR to reprocess the reads, holding one entry per CDR3 protein. The data contain some 68,000 distinct CDR3 sequences, approximately 51% of them seen just once; the ten biggest clones take up roughly 8.7%. Specimen: sorted CD4+, CD8+, or CD8+CD57+ T cells (not recorded which) from PBMCs. Receptors were obtained from a human donor in good health, serving as a control.

Ten or more counts support this clonotype. The V and J genes are TRBV20-1 and TRBJ1-3; D uncertain. There are 17 residues in the CDR3. The ends were cut back, 3 bases at V and 0 bases at J, with 18 bases in the middle. The germline V gene has CDR1 DFQATT and CDR2 SNEGSKA (reference sequence). This chain's CDR3 is CSASELTRPFSGNTIYF. In DNA form, the CDR3 reads TGCAGTGCTAGCGAATTAACCCGACCGTTCTCTGGAAACACCATATATTTT.

The genes are TRBV7-8 and TRBJ2-7, with 9 bases lining up with TRBD1. Germline CDR1 and CDR2: SGHVS and FQNEAQ. The CDR3 spans 16 residues. J was trimmed by 5 bases and V by 6 bases; bases with no gene match: 14. CDR3 amino acids: CASRATTGGARDEQYF. The CDR3 DNA is TGTGCCAGCAGGGCTACTACAGGGGGCGCGCGGGACGAGCAGTACTTC.

This clonotype was found many times. V is TRBV7-9 and J is TRBJ1-2; D is possibly TRBD1 (6 bases). The germline gives CDR1 SEHNR, CDR2 FQNEAQ (reference sequence). Trimming stripped 6 bases from V and 5 bases from J, with 16 bases between. The CDR3 sequence is 14 residues long. The CDR3 nucleotides read TGTGCCAGCAGGCAAGGGGGGGCAGTATATGGCTACACCTTC. The encoded protein is CASRQGGAVYGYTF.

The V and J genes are TRBV15 and TRBJ2-7; no clear D gene. The J call may not be correct, given that the DNA end is closer to TRBJ2-5. The CDR3 length is 12 residues. Germline V gene sequence: CDR1 LNHNV, CDR2 YYDKDF (reference sequence). CDR3 residues: CATSRDWETQYF. In nucleotides, the CDR3 is TGTGCCACCAGCAGAGATTGGGAGACCCAGTACTTC.

By share of the sample, this clonotype is medium-sized. The chain is built from TRBV7-2 and TRBJ2-1; D is unclear. The V end lost 1 base, the J end lost 6 bases, and 7 bases lay between the germline ends. CDR1 is SGHTA, CDR2 FQGNSA, per germline. The CDR3 is 13 amino acids. CDR3 amino acids: CASSLGGTNEQFF. CDR3 DNA sequence: TGTGCCAGCAGCTTAGGGGGTACCAATGAGCAGTTCTTC.

The CDR3 sequence is CAISGAGVRGYTF. The CDR3 region has the DNA TGTGCCATCAGTGGGGCAGGGGTACGGGGCTACACCTTC. The chain couples TRBV10-3 to TRBJ1-2; a weak D match, TRBD1 (6 bases). CDR3 length equals 13 residues. From germline, CDR1 is ENHRY and CDR2 SYGVKD. Trimming removed 4 bases at V and 8 bases at J, with 14 bases between.

This clonotype has just a few counts. The chain employs TRBV29-1 and TRBJ1-1, with 10 bases fitting TRBD1. Germline trimming cut 3 bases from V and 6 bases from J; bases unmatched to any gene: 4. The germline gives CDR1 SQVTM, CDR2 ANQGSEA. CDR3 length: 13 amino acids. DNA of the CDR3: TGCAGCGTTGACGGACAGGGGGGCCCTGAAGCTTTCTTT. This encodes CSVDGQGGPEAFF.

This clonotype was detected ten times or more. The chain uses TRBV9 and TRBJ2-2; no clear D gene. The V gene lost 3 bases and the J gene lost 4 bases, with 4 bases spanning the gap. This CDR3 comprises 12 residues. Germline lookup yields CDR1 SGDLS and CDR2 YYNGEE. The CDR3 bases are TGTGCCAGCAGCGAAACCACCGGGGAGCTGTTTTTT. Amino acids: CASSETTGELFF.

The genes are TRBV10-3 and TRBJ1-4; TRBD1 agrees at 7 bases. V lost 3 bases, J lost 14 bases, and 12 bases stayed unmatched. The CDR3 sequence is 14 residues long. CDR1 and CDR2 from the germline V gene are ENHRY and SYGVKD. The CDR3 loop reads CAISDSDRSTGLFF. The CDR3 DNA reads as TGTGCCATCAGTGACTCCGACAGGTCGACAGGGCTGTTTTTT.

This clonotype was detected a few times. The CDR3 reads CASSELAGGKVEQYF. The CDR3 DNA sequence: TGTGCCAGCAGTGAACTAGCGGGGGGAAAGGTCGAGCAGTACTTC. The J gene is TRBJ2-7, the V gene TRBV6-4, with TRBD2 identical over 12 bases. Germline V gene data show CDR1 as MRHNA and CDR2 as SNTAGT. Germline trimming cut 3 bases from V and 6 bases from J; bases unmatched to any gene: 6. The CDR3 runs to 15 residues.

The chain uses TRBV7-9 and TRBJ1-5, with a tentative D call TRBD1 (6 bases). V dropped 3 bases and J dropped 7 bases, with 10 bases sitting between them. Germline loops: CDR1 SEHNR, CDR2 FQNEAQ (reference sequence). This CDR3 region has 13 residues. The CDR3 DNA is TGTGCCAGCAGCTTGGGACATAACCAGCCCCAGCATTTT. Translating it yields CASSLGHNQPQHF.

As concerns this clonotype: A junction end diverges from the germline sequence, so it may reflect a read error. The rearrangement links TRBV29-1 to TRBJ2-7; 10 bases match TRBD2. The length of the CDR3 is 14 residues. CDR1 is SQVTM and CDR2 is ANQGSEA in the germline V gene. CDR3 nucleotides: TGCAGCGTTGGTGGAACTAGCGGGATCCACGAGCGGTACTTC. Translation: CSVGGTSGIHERYF.

This clonotype was recorded many times. This chain uses TRBV6-1 with TRBJ1-6; perhaps TRBD1 as D (6 bases). The CDR3 consists of 15 residues. With 2 bases removed from V and 10 bases from J, the gap between germline ends came to 15 bases. The germline gives CDR1 MNHNS, CDR2 SASEGT. The CDR3: CASSEITGTSSPLHF. The CDR3 nucleotides are TGTGCCAGCAGTGAAATTACAGGGACGAGCTCACCCCTCCACTTT.

The CDR3 region is CATSEPRTETYEQYF. CDR3 in DNA: TGTGCCACCAGTGAACCTCGGACAGAGACCTACGAGCAGTACTTC. This chain connects TRBV24-1 to TRBJ2-7, with TRBD1 as a possible D gene (6 bases). V was clipped by 4 bases and J by 2 bases, with 14 bases between them. The CDR3 runs 15 residues. The germline gives CDR1 KGHDR, CDR2 SFDVKD.

This chain connects TRBV20-1 to TRBJ2-3, with a possible D match to TRBD2 (5 bases). V was trimmed by 5 bases and J by 12 bases, leaving 24 bases between them. The CDR3 has 14 residues. The V gene's germline CDR1 is DFQATT and CDR2 SNEGSKA (reference sequence). For the CDR3, the DNA is TGCAGTGCTGGGAGTCACCTAGGACCAGGTGGCCAGTATTTT. This translates into CSAGSHLGPGGQYF.

Only a few counts were recorded for this clonotype. The chain recombines TRBV20-1 with TRBJ2-7, with TRBD1 matching 9 bases. Germline lookup yields CDR1 DFQATT and CDR2 SNEGSKA (reference sequence). The CDR3 covers 14 residues. Trimming removed 5 bases from V and 6 bases from J; junction bases left unmatched: 11. For the CDR3, the DNA is TGCAGTGCTGGGTTGGGGACAGGGTCTGTCGAGCAGTACGTC. Its protein is CSAGLGTGSVEQYV.

Many counts were recorded for this clonotype. V gene TRBV6-1 combines with J gene TRBJ1-6; D possibly corresponds to TRBD1 (6 bases). This CDR3 contains 20 residues. The V and J ends lost 4 bases and 0 bases respectively, with 22 bases between them. Germline V gives CDR1 MNHNS, CDR2 SASEGT. This chain's CDR3 is CASSADVSHRASSYNSPLHF. The CDR3 bases are TGTGCCAGCAGTGCCGACGTTTCCCACAGGGCTTCCTCCTATAATTCACCCCTCCACTTT.

V and J are TRBV9 and TRBJ2-7; 9 nucleotides agree with TRBD1. The V segment lost 2 bases and the J segment 1 base; nucleotides outside the gene matches: 4. Germline assignment: CDR1 SGDLS and CDR2 YYNGEE. The length of the CDR3 is 15 residues. The CDR3 sequence is CASSVGTGQSYEQYF. The CDR3 DNA reads TGTGCCAGCAGCGTCGGGACAGGGCAATCCTACGAGCAGTACTTC.